This TCR beta chain appears in the sequencing data of a study of blood T cell repertoires in COVID-19. Study-wide background: COVID-19 samples from acute and convalescent phases originated in the United States, Italy and Spain.

Germline loops: CDR1 ENHRY, CDR2 SYGVKD. The CDR3 runs to 15 residues. V was cut by 6 bases and J by 2 bases, with 15 bases left in between. Per the original methods: It was from reference gene primer amplification that nucleated cell counts were estimated. Assay used: immunoSEQ multiplex PCR; TCRdb lists only in-frame clones, some missing. D and trimming come from the DNA, and the V and J calls and clone size come from that table. The repertoire holds approximately 280,000 clones, 86% seen once, with over 2.5% in the top ten. In this sample, this clone turned up once. The genes are TRBV10-3 and TRBJ2-3, with TRBD2 as a possible D gene (5 bases). What was sequenced was PBMCs or T cells enriched from blood (not recorded which). This sequence originates from a young woman who had recovered from COVID-19. The chain's CDR3 is CAISPTGSLTDTQYF. In DNA form, the CDR3 reads TGTGCCATCAGCCCCACGGGGTCCCTCACAGATACGCAGTATTTT.